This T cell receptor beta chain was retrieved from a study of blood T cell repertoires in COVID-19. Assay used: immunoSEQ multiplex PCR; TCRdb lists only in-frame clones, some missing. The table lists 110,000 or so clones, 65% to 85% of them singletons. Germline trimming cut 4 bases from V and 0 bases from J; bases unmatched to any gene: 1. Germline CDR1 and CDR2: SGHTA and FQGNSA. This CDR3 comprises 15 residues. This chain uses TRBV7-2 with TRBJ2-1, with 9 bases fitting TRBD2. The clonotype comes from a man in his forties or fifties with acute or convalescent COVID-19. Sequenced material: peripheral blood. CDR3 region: CASSSSGASYNEQFF. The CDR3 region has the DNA TGTGCCAGCAGCTCTAGCGGGGCCTCCTACAATGAGCAGTTCTTC.